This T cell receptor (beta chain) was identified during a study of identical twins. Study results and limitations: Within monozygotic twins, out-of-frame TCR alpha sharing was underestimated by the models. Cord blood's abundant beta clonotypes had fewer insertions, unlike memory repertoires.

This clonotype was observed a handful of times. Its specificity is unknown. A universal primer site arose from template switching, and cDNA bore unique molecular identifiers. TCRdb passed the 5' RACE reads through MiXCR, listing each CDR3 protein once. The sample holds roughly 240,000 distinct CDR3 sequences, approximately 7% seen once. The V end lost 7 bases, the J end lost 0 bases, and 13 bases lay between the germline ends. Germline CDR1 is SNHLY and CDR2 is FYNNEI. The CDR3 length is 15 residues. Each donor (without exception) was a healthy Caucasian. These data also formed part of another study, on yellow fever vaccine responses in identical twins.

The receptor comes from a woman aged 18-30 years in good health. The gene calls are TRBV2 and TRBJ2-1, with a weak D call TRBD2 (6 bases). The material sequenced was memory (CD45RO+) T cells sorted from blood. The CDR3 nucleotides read TGTGCCAGCAAGACAGCGGGCATCTCCTACAATGAGCAGTTCTTC. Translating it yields CASKTAGISYNEQFF.